Sequencing of this T cell receptor (beta chain) was carried out in a study of T cell repertoires in cytomegalovirus infection. In the study overall: From public TCR beta signatures came an indication of both CMV infection and matching HLA type.

Notes on this clonotype: Its antigen remains unidentified. This may stem from a read error, because a much larger clone lies one nucleotide away.

TCRdb reanalysed the reads using MiXCR and keeps one entry per CDR3 protein. The sample carries about 920,000 distinct CDR3 sequences, roughly 30% recorded once. Overall study results and limits: Dominating the ex vivo response were TCR beta clonotypes that were CMV-specific and HLA-C-restricted.

The sample consisted of cultured CD8+ T cells from PBMCs, taken from culture after CMV antigen stimulation. The TCR comes from a human donor in good health (CMV status not recorded). Some clones in this sample may be carry-over from other donors' samples.

CDR3 coding DNA: TGTGCCAGCAGCTCAAAATACAATGAGCAGTTATTC. Translation: CASSSKYNEQLF. The chain couples TRBV7-9 to TRBJ2-1; D unresolved. The CDR3 is 12 amino acids. Germline-derived CDR1 and CDR2 are SEHNR and FQNEAQ (reference sequence).